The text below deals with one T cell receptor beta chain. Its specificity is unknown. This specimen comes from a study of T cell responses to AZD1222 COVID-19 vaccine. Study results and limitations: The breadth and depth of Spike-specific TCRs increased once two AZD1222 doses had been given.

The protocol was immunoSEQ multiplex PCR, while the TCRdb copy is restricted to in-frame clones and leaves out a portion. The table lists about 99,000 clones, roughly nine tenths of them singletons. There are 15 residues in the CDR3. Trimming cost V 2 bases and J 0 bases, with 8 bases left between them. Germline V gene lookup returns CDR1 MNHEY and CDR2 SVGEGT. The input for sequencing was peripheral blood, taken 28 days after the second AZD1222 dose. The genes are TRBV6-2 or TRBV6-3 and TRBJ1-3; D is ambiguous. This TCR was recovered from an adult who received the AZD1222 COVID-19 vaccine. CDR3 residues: CASSYVPSSGNTIYF. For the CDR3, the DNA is TGTGCCAGCAGTTACGTGCCGAGCTCTGGAAACACCATATATTTT.